Described below is a single T cell receptor (beta chain) sequence and its context. Antigen: not known. The data stem from a study of T cells expressing NK-cell markers. For the study at large: Among the eight sequenced donors, seven tested HCMV-seropositive and one tested seronegative. Study results and limitations: HCMV specificity of expanded NKG2C+ T cell clones remained unclear. In several donors, dominant clonotypes made up 28.3-60.1% of CD3+CD56-NKG2C+ cells. Among CD8+ T cells from about six donors, dominant NKG2C+ clonotypes accounted for about 1.0-7.0%.

Germline assignment: CDR1 DFQATT and CDR2 SNEGSKA (reference sequence). CDR3 length equals 13 residues. Reprocessing the 5' RACE reads, TCRdb reports a single entry for every CDR3 protein and omits DNA. This repertoire includes about half a million distinct CDR3 sequences. The gene calls are TRBV20-1 and TRBJ1-1. The origin of this receptor is a woman aged 45-59 years in good health. Sequencing input: blood T cells: a sorted CD56 or NKG2C T cell subset, CD4+ or CD8+ T cells, or bulk PBMC T cells (not recorded which). This chain's CDR3 is CSALDGVNTEAFF.